These 15 T cell receptor beta chains came from one sample sequenced in a study of blood T cells in healthy people across ages. The authors ran a second PCR of about 6 to 11 cycles using a sample-barcoded 5' primer and a J-beta primer mix. TCRdb called the 5' RACE reads again in MiXCR, with one record for every CDR3 protein. The sample yields approximately 690,000 distinct CDR3 sequences, roughly 50% seen once. The sample consisted of blood. Receptor source: a man in his fifties or sixties in good health.

As for this clonotype: One end of the junction varies from germline; a read error may be responsible. The chain uses TRBV20-1 and TRBJ2-3, with D tentatively TRBD2 (7 bases). This CDR3 contains 15 residues. The V gene's germline CDR1 is DFQATT and CDR2 SNEGSKA (reference sequence). In nucleotides, the CDR3 is TGCAGTGATAGAGATCCGGGGGGCGTTTCAGATACGCAGTATTTT. Translated: CSDRDPGGVSDTQYF.

This clonotype was seen more than once but under ten times. The rearrangement joins TRBV29-1 to TRBJ2-5; 14 bases agree with TRBD2. There are 15 residues in the CDR3. J lost 0 bases, V lost 6 bases, and 3 bases had no gene match. Germline assignment: CDR1 SQVTM and CDR2 ANQGSEA. CDR3 bases: TGCAGCGTCCGGACTAGCGGGGGGTACCAAGAGACCCAGTACTTC. It yields the protein CSVRTSGGYQETQYF.

The chain employs TRBV6-2 or TRBV6-3 and TRBJ2-7; 7 nucleotides align to TRBD2. CDR3 length equals 14 residues. Germline CDR1 and CDR2: MNHEY and SVGEGT. The trim removed 6 bases at V and 4 bases at J, leaving 9 bases unmatched. In DNA form, the CDR3 reads TGTGCCAGCAGCTCCGGGACTATCACATACGAGCAGTACTTC. This translates into CASSSGTITYEQYF.

This chain joins TRBV3-1 and TRBJ2-3; perhaps TRBD2 as D (5 bases). The V end lost 6 bases, the J end lost 4 bases, and 17 bases lay between the germline ends. The CDR3 sequence is 15 residues long. Germline V gene lookup returns CDR1 LGHDT and CDR2 YNNKEL (reference sequence). In nucleotides, the CDR3 is TGTGCCAGCAGTCAGATGGACTCCCTCTCAGATACGCAGTATTTT. This encodes CASSQMDSLSDTQYF.

As for this clonotype: A read error may produce the germline difference seen at one junction end. This chain uses TRBV12-3 or TRBV12-4 with TRBJ2-3; D may be TRBD2 (6 bases). This CDR3 comprises 16 residues. The DNA for the CDR3 is TGTGCCAGCAGTTCGCTGGGGGGAGTCGGCACAGATGCGCAGTATTTT. Translation gives CASSSLGGVGTDAQYF.

The rearrangement joins TRBV6-5 to TRBJ2-2; 13 bases line up with TRBD2. V lost 0 bases and J lost 4; bases outside the gene matches: 5. Germline assignment: CDR1 MNHEY and CDR2 SVGAGI. The CDR3 has 18 residues. This CDR3 reads CASSYSTGLAGLTGELFF. CDR3 DNA sequence: TGTGCCAGCAGTTACTCGACGGGACTAGCGGGGCTCACCGGGGAGCTGTTTTTT.

The chain joins TRBV20-1 to TRBJ2-7, with TRBD1 matching 7 bases. CDR3 length: 14 residues. V shed 6 bases and J 4 bases; nucleotides not matched to a gene: 12. Germline values: CDR1 DFQATT, CDR2 SNEGSKA (reference sequence). The CDR3 reads CSAQAGQAKYEQYF. Written as DNA, the CDR3 is TGCAGTGCCCAAGCCGGACAGGCGAAATACGAGCAGTACTTC.

The V and J genes are TRBV12-3 or TRBV12-4 and TRBJ2-3; D ambiguous. The CDR3 loop spans 16 amino acids. Deletions cut 4 bases from V and 0 bases from J, with 14 bases between. The CDR3 region is CASSSPFPSSTDTQYF. The DNA of the CDR3 is TGTGCCAGCAGTTCCCCGTTTCCTTCAAGCACAGATACGCAGTATTTT.

V is TRBV12-3 or TRBV12-4 and J is TRBJ2-7; D ambiguous. Trimming stripped 1 base from V and 5 bases from J, with 6 bases between. This CDR3 has 12 residues. The CDR3 DNA sequence: TGTGCCAGCAGTTTAGACGTTCACGAGCAGTACTTC. This sequence encodes CASSLDVHEQYF.

The chain couples TRBV5-6 to TRBJ2-3; D not certain. Germline V gives CDR1 SGHDT, CDR2 YYEEEE. The CDR3 length is 12 residues. V was shortened by 4 bases and J by 5 bases, with 8 bases between the two germline ends. The CDR3 DNA sequence: TGTGCCAGCAGCGATGCCGGAGATACGCAGTATTTT. This codes for CASSDAGDTQYF.

The rearrangement uses TRBV12-3 or TRBV12-4 and TRBJ2-5; 7 bases line up with TRBD2. The CDR3 contains 17 residues. The V segment lost 1 base and the J segment 7 bases; nucleotides outside the gene matches: 15. This chain's CDR3 is CASSLDSRPGGMGTQYF. Written as DNA, the CDR3 is TGTGCCAGCAGTTTAGATAGCCGGCCGGGGGGAATGGGGACCCAGTACTTC.

The V call is TRBV4-1, the J call TRBJ1-1; D call uncertain. CDR1 is MGHRA, CDR2 YSYEKL, per germline. V lost 5 bases to trimming and J lost 7 bases, with 14 bases between them. The CDR3 covers 13 residues. The CDR3 protein is CASSSLGLGEAFF. Written as DNA, the CDR3 is TGCGCCAGCAGCTCCCTAGGCTTAGGTGAAGCTTTCTTT.

Regarding this clonotype: Its ends do not fully match the called genes, so a read error is possible. The chain has TRBV4-1 and TRBJ2-4; 11 bases are shared with TRBD2. The CDR3 has 15 amino acids. CDR1 and CDR2 from the germline V gene are MGHRA and YSYEKL. For the CDR3, the DNA is TGCGCCAGCGGCCAAGTTAGCGGGGGGGAAAACATTCAGTACTTC. The encoded protein is CASGQVSGGENIQYF.

The CDR3, as DNA: TGTGCCAGCAGGCCGGGGCGAGGGACTGAAGCTTTCTTT. This encodes CASRPGRGTEAFF. The chain has TRBV25-1 and TRBJ1-1; perhaps TRBD1 as D (5 bases). CDR1 is MGHDK, CDR2 SYGVNS, per germline. CDR3 length: 13 residues. Trimming took 6 bases from V and 5 from J, leaving 13 bases between them.

The V call is TRBV20-1, the J call TRBJ2-5; D call uncertain. Germline CDR1 is DFQATT and CDR2 is SNEGSKA (reference sequence). The V and J ends lost 3 bases and 2 bases respectively, with 10 bases between them. The CDR3 runs to 13 residues. CDR3 bases: TGCAGTGCTAGGTATGCCGGACAAGAGACCCAGTACTTC. Its translation is CSARYAGQETQYF.